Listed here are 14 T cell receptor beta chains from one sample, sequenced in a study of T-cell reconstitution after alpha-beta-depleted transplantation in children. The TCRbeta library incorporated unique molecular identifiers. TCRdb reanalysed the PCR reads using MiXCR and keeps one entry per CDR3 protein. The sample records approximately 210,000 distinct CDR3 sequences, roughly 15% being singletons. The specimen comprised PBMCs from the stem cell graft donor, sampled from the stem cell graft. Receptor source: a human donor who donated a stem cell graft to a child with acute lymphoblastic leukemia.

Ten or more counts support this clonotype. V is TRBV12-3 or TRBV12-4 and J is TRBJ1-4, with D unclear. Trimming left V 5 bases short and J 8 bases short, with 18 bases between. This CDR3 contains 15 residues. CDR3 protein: CASSHNTDRGEKLFF. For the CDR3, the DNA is TGTGCCAGCAGTCACAACACCGATCGGGGAGAAAAACTGTTTTTT.

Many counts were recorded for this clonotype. CDR3 sequence (DNA): TGTGCCAGCAGCCAAGGGTGGGGGACTAGCGGGAGCCCAGAGACCCAGTACTTC. Encoded protein: CASSQGWGTSGSPETQYF. The V call is TRBV4-2, the J call TRBJ2-5; the match to TRBD2 covers 14 bases. Per the germline V gene, CDR1 is LGHNA and CDR2 is YNFKEQ. There are 18 residues in the CDR3. The trim removed 1 base at V and 4 bases at J, leaving 8 bases unmatched.

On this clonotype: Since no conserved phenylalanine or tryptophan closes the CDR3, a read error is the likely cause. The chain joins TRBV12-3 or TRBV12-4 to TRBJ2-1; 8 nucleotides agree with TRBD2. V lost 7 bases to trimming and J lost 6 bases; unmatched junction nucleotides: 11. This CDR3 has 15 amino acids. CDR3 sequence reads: CASISTVAGGNEQFL. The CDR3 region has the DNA TGTGCCAGCATCTCCACGGTGGCGGGAGGCAATGAGCAGTTCTTG.

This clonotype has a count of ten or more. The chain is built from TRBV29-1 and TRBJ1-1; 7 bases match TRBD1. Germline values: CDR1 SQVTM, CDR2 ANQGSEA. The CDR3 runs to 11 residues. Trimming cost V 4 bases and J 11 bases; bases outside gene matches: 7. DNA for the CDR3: TGCAGCGTTGGGGTACAGGGGAGGGCTTTCTTT. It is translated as CSVGVQGRAFF.

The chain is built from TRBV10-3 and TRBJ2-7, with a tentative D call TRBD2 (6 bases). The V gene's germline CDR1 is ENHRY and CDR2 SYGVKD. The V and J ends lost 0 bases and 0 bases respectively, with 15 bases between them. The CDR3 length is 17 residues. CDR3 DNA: TGTGCCATCAGTGAGTCGCTGGGGACTTCCTACTCCTACGAGCAGTACTTC. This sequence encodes CAISESLGTSYSYEQYF.

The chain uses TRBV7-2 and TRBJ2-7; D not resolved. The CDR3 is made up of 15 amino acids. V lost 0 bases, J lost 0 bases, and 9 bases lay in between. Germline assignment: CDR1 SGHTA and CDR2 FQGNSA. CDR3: CASSLAAESSYEQYF. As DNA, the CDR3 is TGTGCCAGCAGCTTAGCAGCAGAGAGCTCCTACGAGCAGTACTTC.

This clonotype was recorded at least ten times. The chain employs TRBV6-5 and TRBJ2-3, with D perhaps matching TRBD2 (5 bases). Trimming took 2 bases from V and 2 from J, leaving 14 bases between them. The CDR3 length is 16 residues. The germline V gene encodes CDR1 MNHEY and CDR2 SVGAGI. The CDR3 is CASSYRTSHLTDTQYF. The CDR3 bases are TGTGCCAGCAGTTACCGGACTTCCCATCTCACAGATACGCAGTATTTT.

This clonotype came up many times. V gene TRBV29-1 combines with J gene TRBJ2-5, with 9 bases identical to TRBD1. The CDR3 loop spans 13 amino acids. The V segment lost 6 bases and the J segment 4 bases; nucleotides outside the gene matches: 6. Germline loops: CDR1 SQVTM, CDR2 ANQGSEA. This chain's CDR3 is CSVRQGVTETQYF. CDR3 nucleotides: TGCAGCGTGCGACAGGGGGTCACAGAGACCCAGTACTTC.

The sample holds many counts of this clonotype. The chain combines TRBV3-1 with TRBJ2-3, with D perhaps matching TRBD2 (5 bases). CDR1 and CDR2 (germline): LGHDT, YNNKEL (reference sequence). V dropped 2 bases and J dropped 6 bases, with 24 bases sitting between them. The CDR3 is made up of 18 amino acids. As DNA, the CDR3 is TGTGCCAGCAGCCAATTTCGGGAAAAACTTCTCGGGGTGGATACGCAGTATTTT. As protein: CASSQFREKLLGVDTQYF.

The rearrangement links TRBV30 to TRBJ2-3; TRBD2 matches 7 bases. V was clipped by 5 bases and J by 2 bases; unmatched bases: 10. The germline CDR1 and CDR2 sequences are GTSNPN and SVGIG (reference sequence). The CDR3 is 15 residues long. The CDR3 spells CAWSLGGIATDTQYF. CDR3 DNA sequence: TGTGCCTGGTCCCTCGGGGGGATAGCCACAGATACGCAGTATTTT.

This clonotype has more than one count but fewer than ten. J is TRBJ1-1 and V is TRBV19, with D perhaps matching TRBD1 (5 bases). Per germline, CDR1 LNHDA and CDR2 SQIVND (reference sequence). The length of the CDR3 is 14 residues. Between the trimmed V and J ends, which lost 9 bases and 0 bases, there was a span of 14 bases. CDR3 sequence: CASRDGGVNTEAFF. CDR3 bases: TGTGCCAGCAGGGACGGAGGGGTGAACACTGAAGCTTTCTTT.

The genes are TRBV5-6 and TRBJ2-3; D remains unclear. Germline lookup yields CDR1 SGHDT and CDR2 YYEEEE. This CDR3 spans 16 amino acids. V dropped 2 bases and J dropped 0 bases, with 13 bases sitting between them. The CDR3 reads CASSFWPPTSTDTQYF. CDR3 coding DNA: TGTGCCAGCAGCTTTTGGCCTCCTACTAGCACAGATACGCAGTATTTT.

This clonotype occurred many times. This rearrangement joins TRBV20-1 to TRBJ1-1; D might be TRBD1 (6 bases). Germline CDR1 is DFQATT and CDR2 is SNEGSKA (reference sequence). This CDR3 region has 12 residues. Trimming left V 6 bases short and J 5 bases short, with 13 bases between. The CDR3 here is CSADQGRTEAFF. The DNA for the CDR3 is TGCAGTGCAGATCAGGGGAGGACTGAAGCTTTCTTT.

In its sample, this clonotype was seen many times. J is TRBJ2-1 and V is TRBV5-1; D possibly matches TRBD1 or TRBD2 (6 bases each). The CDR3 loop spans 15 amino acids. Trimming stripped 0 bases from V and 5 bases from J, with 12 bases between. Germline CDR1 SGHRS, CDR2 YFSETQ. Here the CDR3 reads CASSLERGEDNEQFF. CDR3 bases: TGCGCCAGCAGCTTGGAGAGGGGGGAGGACAATGAGCAGTTCTTC.